This is a list of T cell receptor beta chains from one sample in a study of T cells in Graves' hyperthyroidism and ophthalmopathy. MiXCR, run by TCRdb on the multiplex PCR reads, gives a single entry per CDR3 protein. The top ten clones hold less than 40% of a sample with fewer than 350,000 distinct CDR3 sequences, about 19% of them seen once. The specimen was blood. The receptors were sampled from a man aged 50 to 60 with Graves' ophthalmopathy. Each CDR3 is given with its conserved first and last residue. D genes are given only for firm matches. Some rows mark clone size as missing; the rest say once, few, many or name a class of expanded clone.

TRBJ2-3 | TRBV2 | many | TRBD2 | TGTGCCAGCGGGCCGACTAGCTTGCTGGATACGCAGTATTTT | CASGPTSLLDTQYF
TRBJ2-1 | TRBV15 | few | . | TGTGCCACCAGCAGAGATAGAGGGTCCTCCTACAATGAGCAGTTCTTC | CATSRDRGSSYNEQFF
TRBJ2-5 | TRBV20-1 | few | TRBD1 | TGCAGTGCTAGAGCCCATCCGGACAGGGGGCGAAGGGAGACCCAGTACTTC | CSARAHPDRGRRETQYF
TRBJ2-3 | TRBV5-1 | many | . | TGCGCCAGCAGCTTGTTCAGCTACACAGATACGCAGTATTTT | CASSLFSYTDTQYF
TRBJ2-7 | TRBV7-2 | . | . | TGTGCCAGCAGCTCCCCCGGGACTCGATTTTCCTACGAGCAGTACTTC | CASSSPGTRFSYEQYF
TRBJ1-4 | TRBV5-6 | . | . | TGTGCCAGCCACCTAGGGGTAGGAGAAAAACTGTTTTTT | CASHLGVGEKLFF
TRBJ1-1 | TRBV5-1 | . | . | TGCGCCAGCAGCCCCAGGGTTGCCACTGAAGCTTTCTTT | CASSPRVATEAFF
TRBJ2-1 | TRBV20-1 | many | TRBD2 | TGCAGTGCGAGCGGGGGTTCGGTCGGGGGATACAATGAGCAGTTCTTC | CSASGGSVGGYNEQFF
TRBJ1-6 | TRBV18 | few | . | TGTGCCAGCTCACAAGTGCAGGGTGAGAATTCACCCCTCCACTTT | CASSQVQGENSPLHF
TRBJ2-3 | TRBV4-1 | few | TRBD2 | TGCGCCAGCAGCCAAGGAAGAAAGACCGGGACTAGAGGAGGAGATACGCAGTATTTT | CASSQGRKTGTRGGDTQYF
TRBJ1-5 | TRBV18 | many | . | TGTGCCAGCTCAGACCCCGGGGCTAGCAATCAGCCCCAGCATTTT | CASSDPGASNQPQHF
TRBJ1-1 | TRBV30 | few | . | TGTGCCTGGACCTCAGCGCTTGAAGCTTTCTTT | CAWTSALEAFF
TRBJ1-5 | TRBV12-3/TRBV12-4 | many | . | TGTGCCAGCAGTTTAAGGGTGAGCAGGAGCAATCAGCCCCAGCATTTT | CASSLRVSRSNQPQHF
TRBJ1-1 | TRBV3-1 | many | . | TGTGCCAGCAGCCTTACCACAGGGATGAACACTGAAGCTTTCTTT | CASSLTTGMNTEAFF
TRBJ2-1 | TRBV14 | few | TRBD1 | TGTGCCAGCAGCCAATTTTCCGACAGGGCCGATGAGCAGTTCTTC | CASSQFSDRADEQFF
TRBJ2-1 | TRBV27 | many | . | TGTGCCAGCAGAGACCGTAGCACTGACTCCTACAATGAGCAGTTCTTC | CASRDRSTDSYNEQFF
TRBJ1-3 | TRBV12-3/TRBV12-4 | . | . | TGTGCCAGCAGACCTCGACGTGGGACCTCTGGAAACACCATATATTTT | CASRPRRGTSGNTIYF
TRBJ2-3 | TRBV7-9 | many | TRBD2 | TGTGCCAGCAGCTTAGGGGTAGCGGGAGGCACAGATACGCAGTATTTT | CASSLGVAGGTDTQYF
TRBJ2-3 | TRBV6-1 | few | TRBD1 | TGTGCCAGCAGTTCCCCGGGACAGGGTATCGGAACAGATACGCAGTATTTT | CASSSPGQGIGTDTQYF
TRBJ2-1 | TRBV7-9 | . | TRBD2 | TGTGCCAGCAGCTTAGGGACAGCGGGGGGGCAGTTCTTC | CASSLGTAGGQFF
TRBJ1-1 | TRBV29-1 | . | TRBD1 | TGCAGCGTTGGAAACAGGGGATGGTACACTGAAGCTTTCTTT | CSVGNRGWYTEAFF
TRBJ2-1 | TRBV19 | few | . | TGTGCCAGTAGATCCCTGGGGTTTGAGCAGTTCTTC | CASRSLGFEQFF
TRBJ2-2 | TRBV20-1 | few | TRBD2 | TGCAGTGCTAGGGACGTGCGGGAGGACACCGGGGAGCTGTTTTTT | CSARDVREDTGELFF
TRBJ2-7 | TRBV4-1 | many | . | TGCGCCAGCAGTCCCCGGGACCTAGGAGGGTGGGAATACGAGCAGTACTTC | CASSPRDLGGWEYEQYF
TRBJ1-5 | TRBV13 | many | . | TGTGCCAGCAGCCAGCAGGGGCAGCCCCAGCATTTT | CASSQQGQPQHF
TRBJ2-5 | TRBV10-1 | . | TRBD2 | TGCGCCAGCAGTGAGGGAGGTAGCGGGAGAGGCGAGACCCAGTACTTC | CASSEGGSGRGETQYF
TRBJ2-1 | TRBV2 | many | TRBD1 | TGTGCCAGCAGTGACGCGGGACAGGGGAGGAATGAGCAGTTCTTC | CASSDAGQGRNEQFF
TRBJ2-7 | TRBV2 | . | . | TGTGCCAGCACCTGGACAAGGCGGTCCTACGAGCAGTACTTC | CASTWTRRSYEQYF
TRBJ2-4 | TRBV6-1 | few | TRBD1 | TGTGCCAGCGAGCGAGACAGGGGTAAAAACATTCAGTACTTC | CASERDRGKNIQYF
TRBJ2-1 | TRBV2 | many | . | TGTGCCAGCAGTGAAGCCCAACCAGGGTTTTCCTACAATGAGCAGTTCTTC | CASSEAQPGFSYNEQFF
TRBJ1-1 | TRBV6-1 | few | TRBD1 | TGTGCCACCGGACCGGGACAGGCTAACACTGAAGCTTTCTTT | CATGPGQANTEAFF
TRBJ2-3 | TRBV5-1 | many | TRBD2 | TGCGCCAGCAGCTTGGGAAATAGCGGGAGTGCAGATACGCAGTATTTT | CASSLGNSGSADTQYF
TRBJ2-1 | TRBV11-2 | . | TRBD2 | TGTGCCAGCAGCTTAGGACTAGCGGGGACCTACAATGAGCAGTTCTTC | CASSLGLAGTYNEQFF
TRBJ1-2 | TRBV10-2 | few | TRBD1 | TGCGCCAGCACGGGACAGGGGAATGGCTACACCTTC | CASTGQGNGYTF
TRBJ2-2 | TRBV27 | many | TRBD2 | TGTGCCAGCAGAAAAGAAGCGGGGGAGAACACCGGGGAGCTGTTTTTT | CASRKEAGENTGELFF
TRBJ1-1 | TRBV19 | many | . | TGTGCCAGTAGTATCAGAGGACAGATAAACACTGAAGCTTTCTTT | CASSIRGQINTEAFF
TRBJ2-7 | TRBV10-3 | few | TRBD1 | TGTGCCATCAGTGAGCCGGGACAGGGTCGCTCCTACGAGCAGTACTTC | CAISEPGQGRSYEQYF
TRBJ2-1 | TRBV18 | many | TRBD1 | TGTGCCAGCTCACCCGACCTGGACAGGGGATACAATGAGCAGTTCTTC | CASSPDLDRGYNEQFF
TRBJ1-5 | TRBV30 | many | . | TGTGCCTGGGGCGACGGCAACCATCAGCCCCAGCATTTT | CAWGDGNHQPQHF
TRBJ1-3 | TRBV5-1 | . | TRBD1 | TGCGCCAGCAGCCTCCAAGGGGGACAGGGGACTGGAAACACCATATATTTT | CASSLQGGQGTGNTIYF
TRBJ2-1 | TRBV11-2 | . | TRBD2 | TGTGCCAGCAGGGATAGCGGGAGTTTTAGTGAGCAGTTCTTC | CASRDSGSFSEQFF